The T cell receptor (beta chain) described here comes from a study of cytomegalovirus exposure and HLA in healthy donors. Primers for the PCR totalled 60 Vbeta and 13 Jbeta. Profiling relied on immunoSEQ multiplex PCR, and the TCRdb table lists in-frame clones only, not all of them. This table has 130,000 to 150,000 clones, 80% to 85% appearing once. Germline V lookup: CDR1 SGHNT, CDR2 YYREEE (reference sequence). The CDR3 is 14 amino acids. Germline trimming cut 4 bases from V and 1 base from J; bases unmatched to any gene: 3. To note about this clone: Its antigen remains unknown.

Study-level findings and limits: Among the most significant clusters, several appeared linked to common viral pathogens in a later analysis. The presence/absence work took it that sequencing depth was about the same across donors. Beyond CMV serostatus, there was no information to go on about immune exposure. In vitro data verified a few CMV-associated chains as specific for CMV antigens.

Material: PBMCs. This chain links TRBV5-4 with TRBJ1-2; 8 bases agree with TRBD1. The receptor comes from a woman younger than 45 in good health and CMV-seronegative. The CDR3 spells CASSPGQGNYGYTF. In nucleotides, the CDR3 is TGTGCCAGCAGCCCTGGACAGGGTAACTATGGCTACACCTTC.